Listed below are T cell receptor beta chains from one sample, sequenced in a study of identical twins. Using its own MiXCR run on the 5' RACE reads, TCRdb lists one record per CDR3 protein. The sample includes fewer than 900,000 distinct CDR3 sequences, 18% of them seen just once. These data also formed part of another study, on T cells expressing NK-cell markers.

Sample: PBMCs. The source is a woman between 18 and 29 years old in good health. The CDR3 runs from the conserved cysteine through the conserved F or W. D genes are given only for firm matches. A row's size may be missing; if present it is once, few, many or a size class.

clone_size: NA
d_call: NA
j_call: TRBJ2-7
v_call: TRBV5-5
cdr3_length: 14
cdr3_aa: CASSLSAGNYEQYF
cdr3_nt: TGTGCCAGCAGCTTGTCGGCAGGGAACTACGAGCAGTACTTC

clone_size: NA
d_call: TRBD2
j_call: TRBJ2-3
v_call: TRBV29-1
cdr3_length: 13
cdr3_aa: CSVHSGGSEAQYF
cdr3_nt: TGCAGCGTTCACTCGGGAGGATCGGAGGCGCAGTATTTT

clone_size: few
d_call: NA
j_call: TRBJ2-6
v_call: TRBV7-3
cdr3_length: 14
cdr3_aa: CASSPHSGANVLTF
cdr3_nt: TGTGCCAGCAGCCCCCATTCTGGGGCCAACGTCCTGACTTTC

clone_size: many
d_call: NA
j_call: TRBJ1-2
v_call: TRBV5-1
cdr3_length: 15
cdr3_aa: CASSFGRGWDYGYTF
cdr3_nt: TGCGCCAGCAGCTTTGGCAGGGGATGGGACTATGGCTACACCTTC

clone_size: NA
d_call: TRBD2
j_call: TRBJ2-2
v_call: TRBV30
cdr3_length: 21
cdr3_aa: CAWSELSFPGLAGTNTGELFF
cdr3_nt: TGTGCCTGGAGTGAGTTAAGTTTCCCGGGACTAGCGGGTACGAACACCGGGGAGCTGTTTTTT

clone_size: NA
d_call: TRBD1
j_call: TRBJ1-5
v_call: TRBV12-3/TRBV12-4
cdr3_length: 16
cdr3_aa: CASRPAGGALDQPQHF
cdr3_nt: TGTGCCAGCAGACCCGCAGGGGGCGCGTTGGATCAGCCCCAGCATTTT

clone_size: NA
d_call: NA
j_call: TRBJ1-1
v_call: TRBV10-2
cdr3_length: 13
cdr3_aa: CASSDSPNTEAFF
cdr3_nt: TGCGCCAGCAGCGACAGCCCGAACACTGAAGCTTTCTTT

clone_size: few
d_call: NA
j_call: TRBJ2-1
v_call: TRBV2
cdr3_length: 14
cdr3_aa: CAKQRRDILYEQFF
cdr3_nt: TGTGCGAAGCAACGACGGGACATTCTCTATGAGCAGTTCTTC

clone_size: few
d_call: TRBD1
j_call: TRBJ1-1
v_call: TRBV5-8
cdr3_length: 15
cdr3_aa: CASRTSGTAYTEAFF
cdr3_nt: TGTGCCAGCAGGACCTCCGGGACAGCTTACACTGAAGCTTTCTTT

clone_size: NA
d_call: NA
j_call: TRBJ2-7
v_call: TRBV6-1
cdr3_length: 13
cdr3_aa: CASNLSQAYEQYF
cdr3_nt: TGTGCCAGCAACCTCTCGCAGGCCTACGAGCAGTACTTC

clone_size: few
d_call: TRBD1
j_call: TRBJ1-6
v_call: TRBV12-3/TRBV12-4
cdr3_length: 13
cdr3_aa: CASRDRGRSPLHF
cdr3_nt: TGTGCCAGCAGAGACAGGGGTCGCTCACCCCTCCACTTT

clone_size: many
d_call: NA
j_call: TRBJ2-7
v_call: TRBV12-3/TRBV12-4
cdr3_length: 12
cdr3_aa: CASAGANYEQYF
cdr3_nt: TGTGCCAGTGCGGGGGCCAATTACGAGCAGTACTTC

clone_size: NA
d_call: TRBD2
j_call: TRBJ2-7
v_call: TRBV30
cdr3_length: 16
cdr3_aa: CAWSVRVAGVTYEQYF
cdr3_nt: TGTGCCTGGAGTGTACGAGTAGCGGGGGTGACCTACGAGCAGTACTTC

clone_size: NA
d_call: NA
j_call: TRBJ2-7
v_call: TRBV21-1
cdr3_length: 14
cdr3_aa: CASSKILATYEQYF
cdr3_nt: TGTGCCAGCAGCAAAATCTTGGCCACCTACGAGCAGTACTTC

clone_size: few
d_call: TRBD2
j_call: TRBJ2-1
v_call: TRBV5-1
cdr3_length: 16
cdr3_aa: CASSLTSSGRNNEQFF
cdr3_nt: TGCGCCAGCAGCTTGACCTCTAGCGGGAGGAACAATGAGCAGTTCTTC

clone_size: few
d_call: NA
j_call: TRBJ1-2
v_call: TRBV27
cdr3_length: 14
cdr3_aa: CASRPRTEEGGYTF
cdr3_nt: TGTGCCAGCAGACCGCGGACAGAGGAAGGTGGCTACACCTTC

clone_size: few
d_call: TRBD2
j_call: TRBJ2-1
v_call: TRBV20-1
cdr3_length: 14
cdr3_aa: CSAATSGPYNEQFF
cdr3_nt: TGCAGTGCAGCCACTAGCGGCCCCTACAATGAGCAGTTCTTC

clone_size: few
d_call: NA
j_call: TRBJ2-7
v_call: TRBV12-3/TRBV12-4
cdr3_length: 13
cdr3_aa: CASSRSGPGEQYF
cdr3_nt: TGTGCCAGCAGTCGCAGTGGTCCTGGCGAGCAGTACTTC

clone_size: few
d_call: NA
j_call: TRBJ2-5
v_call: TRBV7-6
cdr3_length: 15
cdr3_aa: CASSRYTIQQETQYF
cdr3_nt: TGTGCCAGCAGTAGATACACAATTCAACAAGAGACCCAGTACTTC

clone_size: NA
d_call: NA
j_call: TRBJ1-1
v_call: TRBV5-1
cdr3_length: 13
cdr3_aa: CASSSKDHAEAFF
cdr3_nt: TGCGCCAGCAGCTCCAAGGACCACGCTGAAGCTTTCTTT

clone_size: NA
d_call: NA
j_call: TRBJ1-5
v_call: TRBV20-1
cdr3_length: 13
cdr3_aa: CSASGGASDTQHF
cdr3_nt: TGCAGTGCTAGCGGGGGGGCCTCAGATACGCAGCATTTT

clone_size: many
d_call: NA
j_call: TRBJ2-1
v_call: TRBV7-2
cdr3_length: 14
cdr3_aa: CASSFGGPYNEQFF
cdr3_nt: TGTGCCAGCAGTTTCGGGGGCCCCTACAATGAGCAGTTCTTC

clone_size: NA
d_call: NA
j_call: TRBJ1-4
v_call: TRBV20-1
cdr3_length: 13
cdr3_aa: CSAVRVVNEKLFF
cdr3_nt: TGCAGTGCTGTCCGGGTCGTTAATGAAAAACTGTTTTTT

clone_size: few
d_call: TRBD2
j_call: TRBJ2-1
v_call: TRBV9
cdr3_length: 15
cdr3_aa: CASSVTSGTINEQFF
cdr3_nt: TGTGCCAGCAGCGTTACTAGCGGGACAATCAATGAGCAGTTCTTC

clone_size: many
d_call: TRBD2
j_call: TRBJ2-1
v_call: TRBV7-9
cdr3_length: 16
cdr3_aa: CASSLVWSSGVNEQFF
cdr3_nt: TGTGCCAGCAGCTTAGTCTGGTCTAGCGGGGTCAATGAGCAGTTCTTC

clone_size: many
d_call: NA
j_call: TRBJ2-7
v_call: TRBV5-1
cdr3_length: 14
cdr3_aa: CASSGSPDSYEQYF
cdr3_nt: TGCGCCAGCAGCGGGTCCCCCGATTCCTACGAGCAGTACTTC

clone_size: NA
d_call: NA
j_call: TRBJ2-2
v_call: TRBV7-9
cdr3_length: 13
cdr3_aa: CASDLAVHGELFF
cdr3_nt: TGTGCCAGCGACTTAGCGGTACACGGGGAGCTGTTTTTT

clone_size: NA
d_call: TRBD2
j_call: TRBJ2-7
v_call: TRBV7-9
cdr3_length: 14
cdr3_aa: CASSLPSGIHEQYF
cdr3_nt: TGTGCCAGCAGCTTACCTAGCGGGATCCACGAGCAGTACTTC

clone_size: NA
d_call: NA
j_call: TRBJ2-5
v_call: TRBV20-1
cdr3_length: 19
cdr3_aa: CSASSPPPGAIKKLKTQYF
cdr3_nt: TGCAGTGCTAGTTCGCCGCCGCCAGGCGCGATAAAAAAGTTGAAGACCCAGTACTTC

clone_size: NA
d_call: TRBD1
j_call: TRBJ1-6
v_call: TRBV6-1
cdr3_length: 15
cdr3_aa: CASSPPGQINSPLHF
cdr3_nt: TGTGCCAGCAGTCCCCCGGGACAGATTAATTCACCCCTCCACTTT

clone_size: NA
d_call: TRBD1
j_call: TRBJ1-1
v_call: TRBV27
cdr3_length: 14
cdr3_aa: CASSWSRGITEAFF
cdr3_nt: TGTGCCAGCAGTTGGAGCAGGGGGATCACTGAAGCTTTCTTT

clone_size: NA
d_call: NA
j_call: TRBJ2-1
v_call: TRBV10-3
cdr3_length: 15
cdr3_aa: CAISDRVGAWNEQFF
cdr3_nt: TGTGCCATCAGTGACAGGGTTGGCGCATGGAATGAGCAGTTCTTC

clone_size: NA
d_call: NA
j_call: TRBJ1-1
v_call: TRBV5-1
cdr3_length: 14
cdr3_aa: CASSFEGGYTEAFF
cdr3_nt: TGCGCCAGCAGCTTTGAAGGGGGGTACACTGAAGCTTTCTTT